These 7 T cell receptor beta chains were sequenced from one sample in a study of cytomegalovirus exposure and HLA in healthy donors. The PCR made use of 60 Vbeta and 13 Jbeta primers. Data came from immunoSEQ multiplex PCR; TCRdb stores just in-frame clones and leaves some out. Among approximately 120,000 clones listed, 73% were seen once. The source material was PBMCs. These receptors all come from a man in his 60s in good health and CMV-seropositive.

This clone was picked up one time. CDR3 sequence reads: CASSALWDSRDEKLFF. The DNA for the CDR3 is TGTGCCAGCAGCGCGCTATGGGACAGTAGAGATGAAAAACTGTTTTTT. The V and J genes are TRBV5-6 and TRBJ1-4, with 7 nucleotides matching TRBD1. The CDR3 has 16 amino acids. Germline V gene sequence: CDR1 SGHDT, CDR2 YYEEEE. The junction had 12 bases not matched to a gene; V was cut back by 4 bases and J by 6 bases.

V is TRBV18 and J is TRBJ2-7; no clear D gene. Trimming removed 0 bases at V and 2 bases at J, with 5 bases between. Germline CDR1 is KGHSH and CDR2 is LQKENI. The CDR3 has 13 residues. This CDR3 reads CASSPPSTYEQYF. The CDR3 nucleotides read TGTGCCAGCTCACCACCATCAACCTACGAGCAGTACTTC.

The sample holds one count of this clone. The chain links TRBV7-3 to TRBJ2-2; no clear D. Germline V gene sequence: CDR1 SGHTA, CDR2 FQGTGA. Trimming took off 5 bases at V and 7 bases at J, with 14 bases between the two ends. There are 14 residues in the CDR3. The DNA for the CDR3 is TGTGCCAGCAGCCCTTCCGGAGAAGACGGGGAGCTGTTTTTT. Its translation: CASSPSGEDGELFF.

The chain employs TRBV28 and TRBJ1-2, with D maybe TRBD1 (6 bases). Trimming pared 8 bases from V and 5 bases from J, leaving 27 bases between. Looked up from germline, CDR1 is MDHEN and CDR2 is SYDVKM. This CDR3 contains 17 residues. The CDR3 loop is CASLGGGTIPRNYGYTF. CDR3 DNA: TGTGCCAGCCTAGGCGGGGGGACAATTCCGCGAAATTATGGCTACACCTTC.

This rearrangement joins TRBV19 to TRBJ2-5, with D maybe TRBD1 (6 bases). This CDR3 contains 14 residues. CDR1 and CDR2 from the germline V gene are LNHDA and SQIVND (reference sequence). Trimming took off 4 bases at V and 2 bases at J, with 11 bases between the two ends. The CDR3 coding sequence is TGTGCCAGTAGTAATCAGGGGATTCAAGAGACCCAGTACTTC. Protein sequence: CASSNQGIQETQYF. Using reference TRBV19 and TRBJ2-5 for the parts outside the CDR3, the full variable domain is DGGITQSPKYLFRKEGQNVTLSCEQNLNHDAMYWYRQDPGQGLRLIYYSQIVNDFQKGDIAEGYSVSREKKESFPLTVTSAQKNPTAFYLCASSNQGIQETQYFGPGTRLLVL.

The chain uses TRBV6-1 and TRBJ1-6; TRBD1 agrees at 7 bases. The CDR3 extends over 14 amino acids. From germline, CDR1 is MNHNS and CDR2 SASEGT. With 6 bases clipped from V and 6 bases from J, the junction kept 5 bases outside the gene matches. The CDR3: CASRTGEANSPLHF. The CDR3, as DNA: TGTGCCAGCAGAACAGGGGAAGCTAATTCACCCCTCCACTTT.

The CDR3 sequence: CASSFGTGGSYNEQFF. CDR3 coding DNA: TGTGCCAGTAGTTTCGGGACAGGGGGCTCCTACAATGAGCAGTTCTTC. V usage is TRBV19 and J usage is TRBJ2-1; 11 nucleotides match TRBD1. The CDR3 spans 16 residues. Germline V CDR1 and CDR2: LNHDA, SQIVND (reference sequence). With V trimmed by 5 bases and J by 0 bases, 3 bases remained unmatched.